These 19 T cell receptor beta chains were sequenced from one sample in a study of T cell clonality in common variable immunodeficiency. Assay used: immunoSEQ multiplex PCR; TCRdb lists only in-frame clones, some missing. The sample shows tens of thousands of clones, no singletons; the ten largest hold approximately 2%. Material: peripheral blood mononuclear cells. These TCRs come from a person aged 18-69 years in good health.

This clone was seen repeatedly, ten times or more. Read coverage stops 3 residues before the CDR3 terminus; the germline J gene supplies the remainder. The chain joins TRBV19 to TRBJ2-7; 7 bases agree with TRBD1. Unmatched junction bases numbered 3, after V lost 2 bases and J lost 5 bases. Germline CDR1 reads LNHDA; CDR2 reads SQIVND (reference sequence). The CDR3 runs 13 residues. The CDR3: CASSILGGNEQYF. The DNA read from the CDR3 is TGTGCCAGTAGTATACTAGGGGGCAACGAG.

This clone was counted at least ten times. The CDR3 goes on 3 residues after the read ends, and that part is filled in from the germline J gene. The rearrangement uses TRBV20-1 and TRBJ2-5, with D unclear. The CDR3 is made up of 10 amino acids. The germline V gene encodes CDR1 DFQATT and CDR2 SNEGSKA (reference sequence). The V end lost 5 bases, the J end lost 5 bases, and 6 bases lay between the germline ends. CDR3 loop: CSAFLETQYF. The DNA read from the CDR3 is TGCAGTGCTTTCCTGGAGACC.

This clone was observed at least ten times. The CDR3 is cut off 3 residues early in the read; its end comes from the germline J gene. The chain has TRBV5-1 and TRBJ1-6; maybe TRBD1 (5 bases). Trimming pared 4 bases from V and 10 bases from J, leaving 18 bases between. The CDR3 totals 15 residues. CDR1 and CDR2 (germline): SGHRS, YFSETQ. CDR3 bases read: TGCGCCAGCAGCCCCCCTGGAGGGGTTGGGTCACCC. It codes for CASSPPGGVGSP. The entire CDR3 protein is CASSPPGGVGSPLHF.

Ten or more counts support this clone. The sequenced fragment ends 3 residues before the CDR3 boundary, so the rest is inferred from the germline J gene. The V and J genes are TRBV18 and TRBJ2-3; D might be TRBD2 (6 bases). This CDR3 is built from 16 residues. The germline V and J ends were trimmed by 3 bases and 0 bases, with 13 bases remaining between them. Per the germline V gene, CDR1 is KGHSH and CDR2 is LQKENI. The CDR3 loop is CASSPFISGSTDTQYF. The DNA read from the CDR3 is TGTGCCAGCTCACCTTTCATAAGCGGGAGCACAGATACG. Full variable domain (outside the CDR3, taken from reference TRBV18 and TRBJ2-3): NAGVMQNPRHLVRRRGQEARLRCSPMKGHSHVYWYRQLPEEGLKFMVYLQKENIIDESGMPKERFSAEFPKEGPSILRIQQVVRGDSAAYFCASSPFISGSTDTQYFGPGTRLTVL.

This clone was counted many times. Read data end 3 residues before the CDR3 end; the end is taken from the germline J gene. V gene TRBV4-2 combines with J gene TRBJ2-3; TRBD2 matches at 9 bases. V shed 3 bases, J shed 3 bases, and the junction held 7 bases outside the gene matches. Germline CDR1 LGHNA, CDR2 YNFKEQ. CDR3 length equals 16 residues. The CDR3 region is CASSQGSGRTTDTQYF. The sequenced part of the CDR3 DNA is TGTGCCAGCAGCCAGGGTAGCGGGAGAACTACAGATACG.

This clone was observed a few times. Read coverage stops 3 residues before the CDR3 terminus; the germline J gene supplies the remainder. The V call is TRBV7-9, the J call TRBJ1-1; possible D gene TRBD1, 5 bases. Trimming cost V 5 bases and J 5 bases, with 18 bases left between them. CDR1 SEHNR and CDR2 FQNEAQ come from the germline V gene (reference sequence). CDR3 length: 15 amino acids. The covered CDR3 bases are TGTGCCAGCAGCCCTAGCGGGAGGGGAGGGACTGAA. It yields the protein CASSPSGRGGTE. From start to end, the CDR3 is CASSPSGRGGTEAFF. Full variable domain (outside the CDR3, taken from reference TRBV7-9 and TRBJ1-1): DTGVSQNPRHKITKRGQNVTFRCDPISEHNRLYWYRQTLGQGPEFLTYFQNEAQLEKSRLLSDRFSAERPKGSFSTLEIQRTEQGDSAMYLCASSPSGRGGTEAFFGQGTRLTVV.

The table lists this clone with many counts. Read data end 3 residues before the CDR3 end; the end is taken from the germline J gene. This chain joins TRBV20-1 and TRBJ2-5; tentative D call: TRBD1 (6 bases). Germline V gene lookup returns CDR1 DFQATT and CDR2 SNEGSKA (reference sequence). The CDR3 consists of 14 residues. V lost 4 bases, J lost 3 bases, and 15 bases lay in between. Incomplete CDR3 DNA: TGCAGTGCTATTACCAGGGGATGGGAAGAGACC. Its translation: CSAITRGWEET. The complete CDR3 sequence is CSAITRGWEETQYF.

This clone has a count of ten or more. Sequencing ends 3 residues short of the CDR3 end; the germline J gene provides the rest. The V call is TRBV6-4, the J call TRBJ2-1, with a tentative D call TRBD1 (6 bases). The germline V and J ends were trimmed by 6 bases and 5 bases, with 17 bases remaining between them. Germline loops: CDR1 MRHNA, CDR2 SNTAGT. The CDR3 has 15 amino acids. The chain's CDR3 is CASRADPQGHNEQFF. The part of the CDR3 DNA that was read is TGTGCCAGCAGGGCAGATCCCCAGGGGCACAATGAG.

A word on this clone: The CDR3 is cut off 3 residues early in the read; its end comes from the germline J gene. This chain joins TRBV7-8 and TRBJ1-1; D not certain. This CDR3 has 15 residues. V lost 5 bases and J 2 bases, leaving 15 bases between the germline ends. Germline V gene sequence: CDR1 SGHVS, CDR2 FQNEAQ. CDR3 bases read: TGTGCCAGCAGCCATGAGGCACAGTTAAACACTGAA. Protein: CASSHEAQLNTE. The full CDR3 protein is CASSHEAQLNTEAFF.

The sample holds many counts of this clone. The CDR3 extends 3 residues past the end of the read, so its final part is completed from the germline J gene. The chain combines TRBV30 with TRBJ1-2, with a possible D match to TRBD1 (6 bases). V was clipped by 0 bases and J by 7 bases, with 15 bases between them. CDR1 is GTSNPN, CDR2 SVGIG, per germline (reference sequence). The CDR3 extends over 14 amino acids. CDR3 region: CAWSVDRLGLGYTF. Incomplete CDR3 DNA: TGTGCCTGGAGTGTAGACAGGTTGGGGCTTGGC.

This clone was recorded at least ten times. Sequencing ends 3 residues short of the CDR3 end; the germline J gene provides the rest. This chain joins TRBV19 and TRBJ1-2; D unclear. Trimming cost V 5 bases and J 3 bases, with 13 bases left between them. Germline values: CDR1 LNHDA, CDR2 SQIVND (reference sequence). The CDR3 extends over 14 amino acids. The part of the CDR3 DNA that was read is TGTGCCAGTAGTGATGGGCAACAGCACTATGGC. This translates into CASSDGQQHYG. From start to end, the CDR3 is CASSDGQQHYGYTF.

This clone was seen many times. The read stops 3 residues short of the end of the CDR3; the missing end is completed from the germline J gene. The genes are TRBV7-3 and TRBJ2-1; TRBD2 might be the D (6 bases). Per the germline V gene, CDR1 is SGHTA and CDR2 is FQGTGA. The CDR3 length is 14 residues. Deletions cut 6 bases from V and 3 bases from J, with 12 bases between. CDR3 protein: CASSPWTNYNEQFF. CDR3 bases read: TGTGCCAGCAGTCCCTGGACTAACTACAATGAG.

This clone was recorded many times. The CDR3 end lies 3 residues beyond the end of the read and is filled in from the germline J gene. The chain uses TRBV13 and TRBJ2-7, with 8 bases fitting TRBD1. Germline trimming cut 4 bases from V and 1 base from J; bases unmatched to any gene: 18. The CDR3 is 19 residues long. CDR1 PRHDT and CDR2 FYEKMQ come from the germline V gene (reference sequence). This chain's CDR3 is CASSSQTGERKGGSYEQYF. The sequenced CDR3 bases are TGTGCCAGCAGCTCCCAGACAGGGGAGCGGAAAGGGGGGTCCTACGAG. Complete variable domain (other parts from reference TRBV13 and TRBJ2-7): AAGVIQSPRHLIKEKRETATLKCYPIPRHDTVYWYQQGPGQDPQFLISFYEKMQSDKGSIPDRFSAQQFSDYHSELNMSSLELGDSALYFCASSSQTGERKGGSYEQYFGPGTRLTVT.

The CDR3 DNA, read in part, is TGTGCCAGCAGCTTAGCAGGGACAGGGACCCGCGATGGC. The encoded protein is CASSLAGTGTRDG. The entire CDR3 protein reads CASSLAGTGTRDGYTF. This sequence joins TRBV13 and TRBJ1-2; TRBD1 matches 9 bases. The DNA ends 3 residues before the CDR3 does, and the rest of the CDR3 is filled in from the germline J gene. The germline gives CDR1 PRHDT, CDR2 FYEKMQ (reference sequence). The CDR3 is made up of 16 amino acids. V shed 1 base and J 6 bases; nucleotides not matched to a gene: 9.

Regarding this clone: The read terminates 3 residues ahead of where the CDR3 ends, so the germline J gene completes it. The chain couples TRBV29-1 to TRBJ2-7; 11 nucleotides match TRBD1. This CDR3 comprises 14 residues. Germline loops: CDR1 SQVTM, CDR2 ANQGSEA. V shed 6 bases and J 2 bases; nucleotides not matched to a gene: 6. CDR3 DNA (partial): TGCAGCGTCCGGCCGGGACAGGGGGCCTACGAG. It is translated as CSVRPGQGAYE. The whole CDR3 sequence is CSVRPGQGAYEQYF.

Concerning this clone: The CDR3 goes on 3 residues after the read ends, and that part is filled in from the germline J gene. This chain connects TRBV7-9 to TRBJ2-7; tentatively, D is TRBD2 (5 bases). V was pared by 10 bases and J by 0 bases, with 16 bases between. In germline, CDR1 is SEHNR, CDR2 FQNEAQ (reference sequence). The CDR3 runs 14 residues. The CDR3 loop is CATSLLGSSYEQYF. CDR3 DNA, as far as it was read: TGTGCCACCTCCCTACTAGGGAGCTCCTACGAG.

This clone was found many times. Read sequence stops 3 residues before the CDR3 end, and the germline J gene provides the missing end. The chain employs TRBV20-1 and TRBJ2-5; no reliable D call. V dropped 2 bases and J dropped 1 base, with 5 bases sitting between them. Germline CDR1 is DFQATT and CDR2 is SNEGSKA (reference sequence). This CDR3 comprises 12 residues. The CDR3: CSARQIQETQYF. The part of the CDR3 DNA that was read is TGCAGTGCTAGACAGATCCAAGAGACC.

This clone has at least ten counts. Read data end 3 residues before the CDR3 end; the end is taken from the germline J gene. J is TRBJ1-1 and V is TRBV18, with D possibly being TRBD1 (6 bases). Trimming pared 6 bases from V and 1 base from J, leaving 12 bases between. The CDR3 runs 14 residues. Germline V gene data show CDR1 as KGHSH and CDR2 as LQKENI. The part of the CDR3 DNA that was read is TGTGCCAGCTCTGCTGACAGGAAGAACACTGAA. Translating it yields CASSADRKNTE. The whole CDR3 reads CASSADRKNTEAFF.

A few counts support this clone. The read is 3 residues too short to cover the CDR3 end, so that end is filled in from the germline J gene. This chain links TRBV7-2 with TRBJ2-7; maybe TRBD1 (6 bases). The CDR3 runs 13 residues. The germline V gene has CDR1 SGHTA and CDR2 FQGNSA. The germline V and J ends were trimmed by 5 bases and 3 bases, with 11 bases remaining between them. CDR3 region: CASSVQGLYEQYF. Incomplete CDR3 DNA: TGTGCCAGCAGCGTTCAGGGGCTCTACGAG.